The 9 T cell receptor beta chains listed next were all sequenced from one sample in a study of beta chain features in type 1 diabetes. Antigens for these TCRs are unknown. Expressed TCRB transcripts were sequenced after all isolated RNA was converted to cDNA. TCRdb keeps only in-frame clones here, not all; method: immunoSEQ multiplex PCR. The sample comprises 300,000 to 350,000 clones, roughly 13% of which are singletons, and roughly 0.015% rests with the top ten. Study outcomes and limitations: Type 1 diabetes patients showed a moderate but significant shortening of TCRB CDR3s in all four CD4+ subsets.

Sequenced: naive CD4+ T cells from blood. All receptors derive from a woman under 30 with type 1 diabetes.

This CDR3 reads CASSPPGQAAYNEQFF. The CDR3 nucleotides are TGTGCCAGCTCACCCCCGGGACAGGCCGCCTACAATGAGCAGTTCTTC. This chain joins TRBV18 and TRBJ2-1, with 8 nucleotides matching TRBD1. CDR3 length: 16 amino acids. V shed 3 bases, J shed 2 bases, and the junction held 6 bases outside the gene matches. Germline loops: CDR1 KGHSH, CDR2 LQKENI.

This clone was recorded a few times. This sequence joins TRBV21-1 and TRBJ2-3; TRBD2, the table's D call, was not compared with the DNA. TRBV21-1 corresponds to a pseudogene. The CDR3 totals 19 residues. CDR3 DNA sequence: TGTGCCAGCAGCCCGGACGCAGTGTTGAGCGGGGCTAGCACAGATACGCAGTATTTT. Translating gives CASSPDAVLSGASTDTQYF.

Only one count was recorded for this clone. V usage is TRBV9 and J usage is TRBJ1-1, with a tentative D call TRBD1 (5 bases). The CDR3 is 15 amino acids. Germline CDR1 and CDR2: SGDLS and YYNGEE. Trimming took 0 bases from V and 6 from J, leaving 15 bases between them. CDR3 in amino acids: CASSVAQTVLSEAFF. The CDR3 DNA reads TGTGCCAGCAGCGTAGCTCAGACAGTATTGTCTGAAGCTTTCTTT.

This chain joins TRBV29-1 and TRBJ2-5; 8 bases align to TRBD1. The J call may be wrong; the DNA end is better matched by TRBJ2-7. The germline V gene encodes CDR1 SQVTM and CDR2 ANQGSEA. This CDR3 has 13 amino acids. Here the CDR3 reads CSVVGTGQHEQYF. Written as DNA, the CDR3 is TGCAGCGTTGTTGGGACAGGTCAACACGAGCAGTACTTC.

This clone was counted a few times. The same CDR3 also results from other DNA sequences found in this sample. V is TRBV20-1 and J is TRBJ1-1; no clear D gene. The CDR3 loop spans 10 amino acids. The ends were cut back, 4 bases at V and 5 bases at J, with 5 bases in the middle. CDR1 DFQATT and CDR2 SNEGSKA come from the germline V gene (reference sequence). The CDR3 region has the DNA TGCAGTGCTATCAGGACTGAAGCTTTCTTT. The encoded protein is CSAIRTEAFF.

V gene TRBV5-1 combines with J gene TRBJ2-1; 14 bases align to TRBD2. V gave up 3 bases and J gave up 2 bases; unmatched junction bases: 10. Germline assignment: CDR1 SGHRS and CDR2 YFSETQ. This CDR3 is 19 amino acids long. This chain's CDR3 is CASSSILWTSGRTYNEQFF. DNA for the CDR3: TGCGCCAGCAGCTCAATCCTCTGGACTAGCGGGAGGACCTACAATGAGCAGTTCTTC.

This chain links TRBV9 with TRBJ1-1; 7 bases align to TRBD1. This CDR3 is built from 18 residues. Germline trimming cut 0 bases from V and 0 bases from J; bases unmatched to any gene: 11. Germline values: CDR1 SGDLS, CDR2 YYNGEE. The CDR3 loop is CASSVDGGQAFMNTEAFF. In nucleotides, the CDR3 is TGTGCCAGCAGCGTAGACGGAGGACAGGCATTTATGAACACTGAAGCTTTCTTT. Full variable domain (rest looked up from reference TRBV9 and TRBJ1-1): DSGVTQTPKHLITATGQRVTLRCSPRSGDLSVYWYQQSLDQGLQFLIQYYNGEERAKGNILERFSAQQFPDLHSELNLSSLELGDSALYFCASSVDGGQAFMNTEAFFGQGTRLTVV.

The rearrangement uses TRBV29-1 and TRBJ1-1; the match to TRBD1 covers 9 bases. Germline values: CDR1 SQVTM, CDR2 ANQGSEA. V lost 4 bases to trimming and J lost 0 bases; unmatched junction nucleotides: 9. CDR3 size: 16 residues. The CDR3 reads CSVGATGGWVNTEAFF. CDR3 nucleotides: TGCAGCGTTGGTGCGACAGGGGGTTGGGTGAACACTGAAGCTTTCTTT.

In this sample, this clone turned up a few times. CDR3 protein: CSPIILERGRKV. For the CDR3, the DNA is TGCAGCCCCATCATCCTAGAGAGGGGGCGCAAAGTC. V gene TRBV29-1 combines with J gene TRBJ2-7, with TRBD1 matching over 7 bases. Germline CDR1 reads SQVTM; CDR2 reads ANQGSEA. This CDR3 is 12 amino acids long.